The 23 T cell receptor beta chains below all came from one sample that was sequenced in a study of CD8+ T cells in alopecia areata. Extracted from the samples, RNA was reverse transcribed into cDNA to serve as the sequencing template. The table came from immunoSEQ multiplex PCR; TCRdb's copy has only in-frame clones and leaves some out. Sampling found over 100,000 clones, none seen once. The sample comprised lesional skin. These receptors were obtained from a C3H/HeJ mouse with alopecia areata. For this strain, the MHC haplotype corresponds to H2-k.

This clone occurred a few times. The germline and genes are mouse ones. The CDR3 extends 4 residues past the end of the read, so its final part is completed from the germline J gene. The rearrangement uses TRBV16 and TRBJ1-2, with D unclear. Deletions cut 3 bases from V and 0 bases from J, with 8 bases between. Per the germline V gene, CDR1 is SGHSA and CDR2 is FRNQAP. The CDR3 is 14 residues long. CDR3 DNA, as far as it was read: TGTGCAAGCAGCTTTGCTGGAACAAACTCC. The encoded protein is CASSFAGTNS. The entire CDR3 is CASSFAGTNSDYTF. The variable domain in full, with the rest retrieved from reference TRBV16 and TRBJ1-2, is NAGVIQTPRHKVTGKGQEATLWCEPISGHSAVFWYRQTIVQGLEFLTYFRNQAPIDDSGMPKERFSAQMPNQSHSTLKIQSTQPQDSAVYLCASSFAGTNSDYTFGSGTRLLVI.

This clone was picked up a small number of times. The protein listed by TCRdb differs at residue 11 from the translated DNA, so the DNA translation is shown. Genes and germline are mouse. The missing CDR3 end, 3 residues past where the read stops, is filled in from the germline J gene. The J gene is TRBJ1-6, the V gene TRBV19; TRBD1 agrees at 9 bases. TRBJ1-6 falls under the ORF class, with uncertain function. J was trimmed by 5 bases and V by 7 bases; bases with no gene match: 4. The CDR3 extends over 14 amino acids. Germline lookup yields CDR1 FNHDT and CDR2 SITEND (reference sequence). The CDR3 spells CASAWDRDNSPLYF. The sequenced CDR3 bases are TGTGCCAGCGCCTGGGACAGGGATAATTCGCCC.

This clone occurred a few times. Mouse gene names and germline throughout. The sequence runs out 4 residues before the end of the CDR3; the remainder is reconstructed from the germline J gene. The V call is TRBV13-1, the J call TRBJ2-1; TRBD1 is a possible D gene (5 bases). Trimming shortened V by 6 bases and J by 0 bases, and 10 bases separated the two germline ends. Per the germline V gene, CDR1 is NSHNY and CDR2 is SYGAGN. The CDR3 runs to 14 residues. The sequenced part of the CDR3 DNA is TGTGCCAGCACCTACAGGAATAACTATGCT. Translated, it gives CASTYRNNYA. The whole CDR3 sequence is CASTYRNNYAEQFF.

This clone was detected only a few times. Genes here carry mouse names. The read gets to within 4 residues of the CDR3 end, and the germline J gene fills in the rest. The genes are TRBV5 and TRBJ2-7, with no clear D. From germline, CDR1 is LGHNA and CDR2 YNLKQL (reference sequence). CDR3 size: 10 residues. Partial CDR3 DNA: TGTGCCAGCAGCCAAGAT. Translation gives CASSQD. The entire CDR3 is CASSQDEQYF.

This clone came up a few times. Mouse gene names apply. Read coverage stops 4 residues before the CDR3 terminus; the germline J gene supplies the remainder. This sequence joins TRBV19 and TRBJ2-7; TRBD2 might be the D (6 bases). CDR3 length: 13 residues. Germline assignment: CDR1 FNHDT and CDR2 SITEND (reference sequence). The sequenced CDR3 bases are TGTGCCAGCAGTATCCGGGGGGTTGAT. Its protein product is CASSIRGVD. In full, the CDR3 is CASSIRGVDEQYF. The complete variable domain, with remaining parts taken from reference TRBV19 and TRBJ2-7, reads GGIITQTPKFLIGQEGQKLTLKCQQNFNHDTMYWYRQDSGKGLRLIYYSITENDLQKGDLSEGYDASREKKSSFSLTVTSAQKNEMAVFLCASSIRGVDEQYFGPGTRLTVL.

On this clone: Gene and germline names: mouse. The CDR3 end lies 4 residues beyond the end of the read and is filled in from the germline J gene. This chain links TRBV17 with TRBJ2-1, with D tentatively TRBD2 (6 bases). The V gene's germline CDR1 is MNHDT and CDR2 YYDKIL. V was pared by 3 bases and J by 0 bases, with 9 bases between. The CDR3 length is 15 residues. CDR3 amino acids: CASSSLGVNYAEQFF. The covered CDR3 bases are TGTGCTAGCAGTAGTTTGGGGGTTAACTATGCT.

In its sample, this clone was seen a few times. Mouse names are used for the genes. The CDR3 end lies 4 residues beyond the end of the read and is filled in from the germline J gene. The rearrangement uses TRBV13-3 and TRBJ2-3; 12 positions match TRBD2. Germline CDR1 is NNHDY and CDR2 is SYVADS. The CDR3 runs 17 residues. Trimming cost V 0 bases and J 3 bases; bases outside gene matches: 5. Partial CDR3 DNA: TGTGCCAGCAGTGATGTGACTGGGGGGGCGCCCGCAGAA. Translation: CASSDVTGGAPAE. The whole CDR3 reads CASSDVTGGAPAETLYF.

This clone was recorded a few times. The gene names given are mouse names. The CDR3: CTCKTGVSQDTQYF. Partial CDR3 DNA: TGCACCTGCAAGACAGGGGTGAGCCAAGAC. This chain uses TRBV1 with TRBJ2-5, with TRBD1 matching 8 bases. The read comes to an end 4 residues before the CDR3 does, leaving the germline J gene to fill in the end. The CDR3 consists of 14 residues. CDR1 and CDR2 from the germline V gene are NSQYPW and LRSPGD (reference sequence). J gave up 2 bases and V 7 bases, and 5 bases lay outside the gene matches.

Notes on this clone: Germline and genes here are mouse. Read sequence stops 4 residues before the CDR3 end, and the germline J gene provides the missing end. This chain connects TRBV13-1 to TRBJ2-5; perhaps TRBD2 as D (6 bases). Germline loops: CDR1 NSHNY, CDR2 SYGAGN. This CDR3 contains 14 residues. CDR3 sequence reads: CASSDALGRDTQYF. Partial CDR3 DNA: TGTGCCAGCAGTGATGCCCTGGGGAGGGAC.

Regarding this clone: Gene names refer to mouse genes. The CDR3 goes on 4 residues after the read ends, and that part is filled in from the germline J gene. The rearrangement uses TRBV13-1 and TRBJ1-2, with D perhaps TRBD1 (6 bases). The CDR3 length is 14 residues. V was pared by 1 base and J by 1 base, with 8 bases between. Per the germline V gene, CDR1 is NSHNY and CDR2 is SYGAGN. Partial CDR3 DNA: TGTGCCAGCAGTGATCCAGGGGAAAACTCC. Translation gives CASSDPGENS. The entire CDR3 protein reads CASSDPGENSDYTF.

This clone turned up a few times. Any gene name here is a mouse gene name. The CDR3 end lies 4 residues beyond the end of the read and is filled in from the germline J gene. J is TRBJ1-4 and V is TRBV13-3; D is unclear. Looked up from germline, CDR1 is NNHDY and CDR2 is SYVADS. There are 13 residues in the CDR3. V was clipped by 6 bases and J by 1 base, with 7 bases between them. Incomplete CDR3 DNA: TGTGCCAGCACTGGGAATTCCAACGAA. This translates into CASTGNSNE. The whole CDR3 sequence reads CASTGNSNERLFF. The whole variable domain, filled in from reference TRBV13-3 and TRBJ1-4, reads EAAVTQSPRSKVAVTGGKVTLSCHQTNNHDYMYWYRQDTGHGLRLIHYSYVADSTEKGDIPDGYKASRPSQENFSLILELASLSQTAVYFCASTGNSNERLFFGHGTKLSVL.

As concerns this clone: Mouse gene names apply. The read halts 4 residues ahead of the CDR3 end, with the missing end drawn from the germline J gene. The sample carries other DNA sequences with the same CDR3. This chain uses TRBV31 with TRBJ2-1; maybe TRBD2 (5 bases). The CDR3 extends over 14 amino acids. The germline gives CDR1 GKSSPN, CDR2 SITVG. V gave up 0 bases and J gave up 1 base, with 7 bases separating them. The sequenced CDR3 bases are TGTGCCTGGAGTCTGGCTGGGAACTATGCT. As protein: CAWSLAGNYA. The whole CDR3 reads CAWSLAGNYAEQFF.

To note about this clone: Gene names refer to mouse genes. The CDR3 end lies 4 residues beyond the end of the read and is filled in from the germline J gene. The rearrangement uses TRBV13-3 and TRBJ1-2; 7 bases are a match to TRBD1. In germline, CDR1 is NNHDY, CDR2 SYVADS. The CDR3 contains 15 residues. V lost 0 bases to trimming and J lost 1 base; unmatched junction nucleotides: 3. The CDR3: CASSDGGTENSDYTF. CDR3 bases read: TGTGCCAGCAGTGATGGCGGGACAGAAAACTCC.

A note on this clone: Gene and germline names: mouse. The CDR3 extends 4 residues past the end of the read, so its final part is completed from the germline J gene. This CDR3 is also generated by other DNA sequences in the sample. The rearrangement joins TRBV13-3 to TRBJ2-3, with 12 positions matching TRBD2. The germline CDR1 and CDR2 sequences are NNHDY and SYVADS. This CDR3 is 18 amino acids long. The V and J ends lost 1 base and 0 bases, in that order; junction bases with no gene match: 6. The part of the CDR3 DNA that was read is TGTGCCAGCAGTGATCCTGGACTGGGGGGGACCAGTGCAGAA. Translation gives CASSDPGLGGTSAE. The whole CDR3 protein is CASSDPGLGGTSAETLYF.

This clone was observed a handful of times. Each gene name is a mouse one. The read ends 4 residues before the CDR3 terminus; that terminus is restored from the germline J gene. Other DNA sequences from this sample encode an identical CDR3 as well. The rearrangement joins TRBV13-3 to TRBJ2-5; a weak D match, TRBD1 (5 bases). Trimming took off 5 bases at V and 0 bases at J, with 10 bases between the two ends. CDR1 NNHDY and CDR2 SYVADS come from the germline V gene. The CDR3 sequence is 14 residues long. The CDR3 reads CASSPGQNQDTQYF. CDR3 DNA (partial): TGTGCCAGCAGCCCCGGACAAAACCAAGAC.

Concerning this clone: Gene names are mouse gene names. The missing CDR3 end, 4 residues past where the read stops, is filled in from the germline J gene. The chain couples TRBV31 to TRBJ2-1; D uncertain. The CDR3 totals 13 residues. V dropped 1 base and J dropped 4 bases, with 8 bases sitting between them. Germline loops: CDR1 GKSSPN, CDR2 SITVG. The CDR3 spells CAWSPDIYAEQFF. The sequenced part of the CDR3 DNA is TGTGCCTGGAGTCCCGACATTTATGCT.

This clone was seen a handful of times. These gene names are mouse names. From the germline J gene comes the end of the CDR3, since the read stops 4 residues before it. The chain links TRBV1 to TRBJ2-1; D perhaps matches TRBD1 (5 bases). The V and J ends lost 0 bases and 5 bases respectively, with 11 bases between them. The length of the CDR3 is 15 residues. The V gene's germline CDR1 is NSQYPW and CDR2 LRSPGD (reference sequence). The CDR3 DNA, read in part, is TGCACCTGCAGTGCAGATCTCAGGGAGGATGCT. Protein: CTCSADLREDA. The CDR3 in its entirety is CTCSADLREDAEQFF.

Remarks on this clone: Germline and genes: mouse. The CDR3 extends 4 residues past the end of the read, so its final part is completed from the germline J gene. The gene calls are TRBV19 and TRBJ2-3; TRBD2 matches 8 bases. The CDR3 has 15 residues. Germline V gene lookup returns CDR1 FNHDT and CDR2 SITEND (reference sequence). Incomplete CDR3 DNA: TGTGCCAGCAGTATAGCGGGGGGGCGCGTAGAA. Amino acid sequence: CASSIAGGRVE. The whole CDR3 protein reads CASSIAGGRVETLYF.

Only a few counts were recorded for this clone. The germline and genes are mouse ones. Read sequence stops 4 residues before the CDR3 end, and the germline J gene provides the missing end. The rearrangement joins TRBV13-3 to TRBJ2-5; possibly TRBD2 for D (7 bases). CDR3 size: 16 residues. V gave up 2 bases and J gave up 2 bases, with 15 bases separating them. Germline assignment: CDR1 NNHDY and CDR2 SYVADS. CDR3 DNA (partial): TGTGCCAGCAGTGAGAGGGCGGGGGGCCTCCAAGAC. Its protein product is CASSERAGGLQD. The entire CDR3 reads CASSERAGGLQDTQYF.

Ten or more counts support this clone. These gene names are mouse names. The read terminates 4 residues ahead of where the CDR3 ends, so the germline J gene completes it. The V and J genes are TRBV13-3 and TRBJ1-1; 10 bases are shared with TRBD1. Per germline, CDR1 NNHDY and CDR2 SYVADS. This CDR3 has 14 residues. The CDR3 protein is CASSDADRGREVFF. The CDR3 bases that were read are TGTGCCAGCAGTGATGCCGACAGGGGGCGA.

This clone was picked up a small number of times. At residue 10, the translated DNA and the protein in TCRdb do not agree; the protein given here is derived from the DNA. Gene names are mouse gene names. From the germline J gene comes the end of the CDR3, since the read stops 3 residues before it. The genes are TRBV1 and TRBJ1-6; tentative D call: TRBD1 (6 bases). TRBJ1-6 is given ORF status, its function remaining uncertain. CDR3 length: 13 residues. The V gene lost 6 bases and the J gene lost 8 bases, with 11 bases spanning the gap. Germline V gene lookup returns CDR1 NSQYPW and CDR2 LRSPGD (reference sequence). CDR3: CTCSNRQDSPLYF. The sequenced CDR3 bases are TGCACCTGCAGCAACAGACAGGATTCGCCC.

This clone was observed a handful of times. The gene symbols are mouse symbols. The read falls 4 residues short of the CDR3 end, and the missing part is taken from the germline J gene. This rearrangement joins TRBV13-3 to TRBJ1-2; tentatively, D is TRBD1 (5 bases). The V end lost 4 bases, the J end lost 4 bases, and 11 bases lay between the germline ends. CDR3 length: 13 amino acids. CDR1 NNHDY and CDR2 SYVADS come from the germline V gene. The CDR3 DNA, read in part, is TGTGCCAGCAGTCGTAGGGGAGGCTCC. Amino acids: CASSRRGGS. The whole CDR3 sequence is CASSRRGGSDYTF.

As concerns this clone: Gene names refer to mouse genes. The CDR3 loop reads CASSEAGGYYAEQFF. The sequenced CDR3 bases are TGTGCCAGCAGTGAGGCTGGGGGCTACTATGCT. The J gene is TRBJ2-1, the V gene TRBV13-3; possible D gene TRBD2, 7 bases. The observed sequence ends 4 residues before the CDR3 terminus, with the missing tail filled in from the germline J gene. The V and J ends lost 2 bases and 2 bases respectively, with 11 bases between them. The CDR3 is made up of 15 amino acids. The germline gives CDR1 NNHDY, CDR2 SYVADS.